The 27 T cell receptor beta chains below were found in one sample sequenced in a study of cytomegalovirus exposure and HLA in healthy donors. PCR used 60 Vbeta primers and 13 Jbeta primers. Here immunoSEQ multiplex PCR was the method, and the copy in TCRdb shows in-frame clones only, minus some. The table has some 130,000 clones, about 80% seen once. What was sequenced was PBMCs. These receptors were taken from a man aged 25 to 45 in good health and CMV-seronegative.

This clone was detected a few times. The rearrangement uses TRBV27 and TRBJ2-2; TRBD2 agrees at 9 bases. J gave up 3 bases and V 8 bases, and 10 bases lay outside the gene matches. Germline V CDR1 and CDR2: MNHEY, SMNVEV (reference sequence). This CDR3 comprises 16 residues. The CDR3 protein is CASAQGLAIDTGELFF. The CDR3 DNA reads TGTGCCAGCGCACAGGGACTAGCTATCGACACCGGGGAGCTGTTTTTT.

This clone was recorded only once. A read error may account for a junction end that differs from germline. This chain uses TRBV5-8 with TRBJ1-5; D not certain. Germline V gene lookup returns CDR1 SGHTS and CDR2 YDEGEE. The CDR3 contains 14 residues. The CDR3: CASRVTNSNQPQNF. The CDR3 DNA reads as TGTGCCAGCAGGGTTACAAATAGCAATCAGCCCCAGAATTTT.

V is TRBV7-2 and J is TRBJ1-1; D unresolved. The CDR3 contains 14 residues. The V end was cut by 1 base, the J end by 4 bases, with 10 bases between. Per the germline V gene, CDR1 is SGHTA and CDR2 is FQGNSA. Here the CDR3 DNA reads TGTGCCAGCAGCTTAGTGGAGGCGGGCACTGAAGCTTTCTTT. It specifies CASSLVEAGTEAFF.

Comment on this clone: Other nucleotide sequences from this sample produce the same CDR3. The chain combines TRBV19 with TRBJ2-5; D is unresolved. CDR1 LNHDA and CDR2 SQIVND come from the germline V gene (reference sequence). The CDR3 has 13 amino acids. V was clipped by 2 bases and J by 0 bases, with 4 bases between them. CDR3 coding DNA: TGTGCCAGTAGTATACAGGACCAAGAGACCCAGTACTTC. The encoded protein is CASSIQDQETQYF.

The J gene is TRBJ2-5, the V gene TRBV18, with TRBD2 matching over 9 bases. The CDR3 is 15 amino acids. V trimming: 3 bases; J trimming: 0 bases; junction bases outside the gene matches: 2. CDR1 and CDR2 from the germline V gene are KGHSH and LQKENI. The CDR3 coding sequence is TGTGCCAGCTCACCCCTAGCGGGAAACCAAGAGACCCAGTACTTC. This sequence encodes CASSPLAGNQETQYF.

The rearrangement links TRBV28 to TRBJ2-2, with a weak D call TRBD1 (5 bases). Germline V gives CDR1 MDHEN, CDR2 SYDVKM. The CDR3 runs 15 residues. Trimming took 2 bases from V and 4 from J, leaving 11 bases between them. The CDR3 DNA reads TGTGCCAGCAGTTTACGACAGACATTCACCGGGGAGCTGTTTTTT. Protein product: CASSLRQTFTGELFF. The full variable domain, rest sourced from reference TRBV28 and TRBJ2-2, is DVKVTQSSRYLVKRTGEKVFLECVQDMDHENMFWYRQDPGLGLRLIYFSYDVKMKEKGDIPEGYSVSREKKERFSLILESASTNQTSMYLCASSLRQTFTGELFFGEGSRLTVL.

V usage is TRBV4-1 and J usage is TRBJ2-3, with 7 bases identical to TRBD2. The CDR3 is 16 residues long. Unmatched junction bases numbered 9, after V lost 4 bases and J lost 2 bases. Germline V CDR1 and CDR2: MGHRA, YSYEKL. In DNA form, the CDR3 reads TGCGCCAGCAGCCTCAGGACTAGTATGGTCACAGATACGCAGTATTTT. It codes for CASSLRTSMVTDTQYF.

The V call is TRBV10-2, the J call TRBJ2-5, with 14 bases matching TRBD2. The germline V gene has CDR1 WSHSY and CDR2 SAAADI. The CDR3 sequence is 15 residues long. After removal of 6 bases from V and 3 bases from J, the junction contained 3 bases not matched to a gene. The CDR3 nucleotides read TGCGCCAGCAGGAGACTAGCGGGAGGGGAAGAGACCCAGTACTTC. Amino acid sequence: CASRRLAGGEETQYF.

The V and J genes are TRBV21-1 and TRBJ2-7; the table gives TRBD1 as D, unverified against the DNA. TRBV21-1 is assigned pseudogene status. The CDR3 contains 15 residues. CDR3 nucleotides: TGTGCCAGCGTCCCCAGGGCAGACTCGACCTACGAGCAGTACTTC. It is translated as CASVPRADSTYEQYF.

In its sample, this clone was seen a few times. This chain's CDR3 is CSARTGLGTGANVLTF. In nucleotides, the CDR3 is TGCAGCGCTCGGACAGGCTTAGGGACTGGGGCCAACGTCCTGACTTTC. V gene TRBV29-1 combines with J gene TRBJ2-6; 7 bases align to TRBD1. The CDR3 totals 16 residues. Trimming removed 7 bases from V and 2 bases from J; junction bases left unmatched: 11. The germline gives CDR1 SQVTM, CDR2 ANQGSEA.

On this clone: Compared with germline, one end of the junction differs, possibly owing to a read error. The gene calls are TRBV9 and TRBJ2-5; possible D gene TRBD1, 6 bases. This CDR3 is 12 amino acids long. Germline-derived CDR1 and CDR2 are SGDLS and YYNGEE. This CDR3 is CASSISGTPANF. For the CDR3, the DNA is TGTGCCAGCAGCATTTCCGGGACACCAGCTAACTTC.

To note about this clone: One junction end disagrees with the germline gene, perhaps due to a read error. The chain employs TRBV20-1 and TRBJ1-2, with D perhaps TRBD1 (5 bases). CDR1 DFQATT and CDR2 SNEGSKA come from the germline V gene (reference sequence). The CDR3 is 11 amino acids. The CDR3 bases are TGCAGTGCCGGGTTGGGGCAGACGTACCCCTTC. It specifies CSAGLGQTYPF.

The rearrangement joins TRBV19 to TRBJ2-7; D gene uncertain. CDR3 size: 16 residues. In germline, CDR1 is LNHDA, CDR2 SQIVND (reference sequence). V gave up 4 bases and J gave up 0 bases, with 16 bases separating them. CDR3 sequence (DNA): TGTGCCAGTAGTAGGAGCTGGAGATCGAGCTCCTACGAGCAGTACTTC. It translates to CASSRSWRSSSYEQYF. Full variable domain (missing parts from reference TRBV19 and TRBJ2-7): DGGITQSPKYLFRKEGQNVTLSCEQNLNHDAMYWYRQDPGQGLRLIYYSQIVNDFQKGDIAEGYSVSREKKESFPLTVTSAQKNPTAFYLCASSRSWRSSSYEQYFGPGTRLTVT.

The V and J genes are TRBV19 and TRBJ1-2; tentatively, D is TRBD1 (6 bases). CDR3 size: 13 residues. Trimming cost V 5 bases and J 4 bases, with 11 bases left between them. CDR1 is LNHDA, CDR2 SQIVND, per germline (reference sequence). CDR3 amino acids: CASSPRGSYGYTF. CDR3 in DNA: TGTGCCAGTAGTCCCAGGGGCAGCTATGGCTACACCTTC.

This rearrangement joins TRBV29-1 to TRBJ2-1, with TRBD2 identical over 10 bases. Trimming took 4 bases from V and 9 from J; bases not matched to a gene: 9. The CDR3 loop spans 14 amino acids. CDR1 is SQVTM, CDR2 ANQGSEA, per germline. DNA for the CDR3: TGCAGCGTTGTCCCTAGCGGGAGCATCGGTGAGCAGTTCTTC. Translated: CSVVPSGSIGEQFF.

This clone was counted only a few times. This chain joins TRBV5-6 and TRBJ2-5; D is perhaps TRBD1 (5 bases). V gave up 4 bases and J gave up 6 bases, with 13 bases separating them. This CDR3 contains 13 residues. The germline gives CDR1 SGHDT, CDR2 YYEEEE. DNA for the CDR3: TGTGCCAGCAGCCTGTCAGGGAAAAAGACCCAGTACTTC. Translating gives CASSLSGKKTQYF.

This chain joins TRBV7-7 and TRBJ2-5; maybe TRBD1 (5 bases). Trimming took off 2 bases at V and 3 bases at J, with 13 bases between the two ends. Germline CDR1 SSHAT, CDR2 FNYEAQ (reference sequence). The CDR3 is made up of 15 amino acids. CDR3 in DNA: TGTGCCAGCAGCTTAAGCCAGGGTTCTAAAGAGACCCAGTACTTC. This codes for CASSLSQGSKETQYF.

The V and J genes are TRBV30 and TRBJ2-1, with 7 bases lining up with TRBD1. CDR1 and CDR2 (germline): GTSNPN, SVGIG (reference sequence). The CDR3 spans 15 residues. V lost 4 bases, J lost 5 bases, and 11 bases stayed unmatched. CDR3 nucleotide sequence: TGTGCCTGGAATACCGGGACAGTTGGCGACAATGAGCAGTTCTTC. Protein: CAWNTGTVGDNEQFF.

There are a few counts of this clone. The chain links TRBV28 to TRBJ2-7; 7 nucleotides align to TRBD2. The CDR3 extends over 14 amino acids. V was clipped by 6 bases and J by 0 bases; unmatched bases: 5. Germline-derived CDR1 and CDR2 are MDHEN and SYDVKM. The CDR3 coding sequence is TGTGCCAGCAGAAGGAGCGGGATCTCCTACGAGCAGTACTTC. This codes for CASRRSGISYEQYF.

The chain employs TRBV5-4 and TRBJ2-5; TRBD2 matches at 7 bases. Trimming removed 3 bases from V and 7 bases from J; junction bases left unmatched: 6. Germline loops: CDR1 SGHNT, CDR2 YYREEE (reference sequence). The CDR3 contains 13 residues. CDR3 DNA: TGTGCCAGCAGCTCGACTAGCATTGGGACCCAGTACTTC. This gives the protein CASSSTSIGTQYF. Variable domain in full (rest from reference TRBV5-4 and TRBJ2-5): ETGVTQSPTHLIKTRGQQVTLRCSSQSGHNTVSWYQQALGQGPQFIFQYYREEENGRGNFPPRFSGLQFPNYSSELNVNALELDDSALYLCASSSTSIGTQYFGPGTRLLVL.

The chain carries TRBV2 and TRBJ2-3; 7 positions match TRBD1. V shed 5 bases, J shed 2 bases, and the junction held 7 bases outside the gene matches. The CDR3 totals 15 residues. Germline CDR1 reads SNHLY; CDR2 reads FYNNEI. The CDR3 sequence is CASSKDRSSTDTQYF. CDR3 bases: TGTGCCAGCAGTAAGGACAGGAGCTCCACAGATACGCAGTATTTT.

The chain carries TRBV19 and TRBJ2-7, with TRBD1 matching over 11 bases. The CDR3 is 14 amino acids. Per germline, CDR1 LNHDA and CDR2 SQIVND (reference sequence). V trimming: 7 bases; J trimming: 7 bases; junction bases outside the gene matches: 9. The CDR3 loop reads CASTRTGGSGEQYF. CDR3 coding DNA: TGTGCCAGTACTAGGACAGGGGGCAGTGGGGAGCAGTACTTC.

The chain combines TRBV6-5 with TRBJ2-7, with D possibly matching TRBD2 (6 bases). CDR3 length: 14 residues. Germline-derived CDR1 and CDR2 are MNHEY and SVGAGI. The ends were cut back, 6 bases at V and 1 base at J, with 13 bases in the middle. The CDR3 loop reads CASRSIAVSYEQYF. The CDR3 DNA reads TGTGCCAGCAGGTCTATAGCGGTGTCCTACGAGCAGTACTTC.

The J gene is TRBJ2-7, the V gene TRBV30; a possible D gene is TRBD1 (7 bases). This CDR3 has 12 amino acids. V lost 0 bases and J 6 bases, leaving 9 bases between the germline ends. Per germline, CDR1 GTSNPN and CDR2 SVGIG (reference sequence). Here the CDR3 DNA reads TGTGCCTGGAGTGTCCAGGGGGGCGAGCAGTACTTC. Its protein is CAWSVQGGEQYF.

This chain connects TRBV19 to TRBJ2-1, with TRBD2 matching 8 bases. The CDR3 is 12 residues long. CDR1 and CDR2 (germline): LNHDA, SQIVND (reference sequence). Germline trimming cut 6 bases from V and 7 bases from J; bases unmatched to any gene: 2. The CDR3 DNA follows: TGTGCCAGTAGGCCTAGCGGGAATGAGCAGTTCTTC. It translates to CASRPSGNEQFF.

The chain employs TRBV7-9 and TRBJ2-5; 9 positions match TRBD2. Germline V CDR1 and CDR2: SEHNR, FQNEAQ (reference sequence). With 1 base clipped from V and 5 bases from J, the junction kept 8 bases outside the gene matches. This CDR3 has 16 residues. The CDR3 coding sequence is TGTGCCAGCAGCTTAGGTGCTAGCGGGACCCTGGAGACCCAGTACTTC. Translating gives CASSLGASGTLETQYF.

This chain joins TRBV27 and TRBJ2-5; 8 bases fit TRBD2. Losses at the gene ends were 4 bases for V and 3 bases for J; bases not matched to a gene: 1. The germline CDR1 and CDR2 sequences are MNHEY and SMNVEV (reference sequence). CDR3 size: 13 residues. The CDR3 region is CASSYSGEETQYF. CDR3 bases: TGTGCCAGCAGTTATAGCGGGGAAGAGACCCAGTACTTC.